These T cell receptor beta chains were read from a single sample in a study of CD8 T cells in Susac syndrome. TCRdb redid the calling of the immunoSEQ multiplex PCR reads with MiXCR, one entry per CDR3 protein. The repertoire holds under 80,000 distinct CDR3 sequences, with 85% to 95% as singletons. Input material: CD8+ T cells from PBMCs. Receptors originate from a human donor with multiple sclerosis. Each CDR3 is given with its conserved first and last residue. The D gene is left open where the match is weak. Some rows have no size entry. The others give once, few or many, or a class for an expanded clone.

d_gene,j_gene,len,v_gene,abundance,CDR3aa,CDR3nt
TRBD1,TRBJ2-1,13,TRBV9,.,CASSSTGDDEQFF,TGTGCCAGCAGCTCGACAGGGGACGATGAGCAGTTCTTC
.,TRBJ1-5,13,TRBV19,.,CASKTRGNQPQHF,TGTGCCAGTAAAACCCGAGGCAATCAGCCCCAGCATTTT
.,TRBJ1-1,13,TRBV4-2,.,CASSHGLNTEAFF,TGTGCCAGCAGCCATGGACTTAACACTGAAGCTTTCTTT
TRBD1,TRBJ1-5,14,TRBV27,.,CASRPYRGHQPQHF,TGTGCCAGCAGACCCTACAGGGGGCATCAGCCCCAGCATTTT
.,TRBJ1-2,10,TRBV20-1,.,CSPGTAGYTF,TGCAGCCCGGGGACGGCTGGCTACACCTTC
.,TRBJ2-1,17,TRBV5-4,.,CASSLERIRQSDNEQFF,TGTGCCAGCAGCTTGGAGCGGATCAGACAATCGGACAATGAGCAGTTCTTC
.,TRBJ1-1,11,TRBV5-1,.,CASNIGTEAFF,TGCGCCAGCAACATCGGAACTGAAGCTTTCTTT
TRBD1,TRBJ2-7,14,TRBV7-7,.,CASSPGQESYEQYF,TGTGCCAGCAGCCCGGGACAGGAAAGCTACGAGCAGTACTTC
TRBD1,TRBJ1-1,15,TRBV4-2,.,CASSLGTGGRTEAFF,TGTGCCAGCAGCCTCGGGACAGGGGGACGGACTGAAGCTTTCTTT
TRBD1,TRBJ2-7,15,TRBV10-3,.,CAISAGQGPAYEQYF,TGTGCCATCAGTGCTGGACAGGGTCCTGCGTACGAGCAGTACTTC
.,TRBJ2-7,12,TRBV27,.,CASSLNAHEQYF,TGTGCCAGCAGTTTAAACGCCCACGAGCAGTACTTC
TRBD2,TRBJ2-2,14,TRBV27,.,CASSERGGTGELFF,TGTGCCAGCAGCGAGCGGGGGGGGACCGGGGAGCTGTTTTTT
.,TRBJ1-1,13,TRBV27,.,CASRGDVNTEAFF,TGTGCCAGCAGGGGGGACGTGAACACTGAAGCTTTCTTT
.,TRBJ2-7,13,TRBV27,.,CASRVGGGYEQYF,TGTGCCAGCAGGGTCGGGGGCGGCTACGAGCAGTACTTC
TRBD2,TRBJ2-7,13,TRBV29-1,.,CSVRGGSSYEQYF,TGCAGCGTCCGCGGGGGGAGCTCCTACGAGCAGTACTTC
.,TRBJ2-5,13,TRBV6-1,.,CALRVVGQETQYF,TGTGCCCTCAGGGTTGTGGGACAAGAGACCCAGTACTTC
TRBD2,TRBJ2-1,15,TRBV7-6,.,CASSPGTTPYNEQFF,TGTGCCAGCAGCCCCGGGACTACCCCGTACAATGAGCAGTTCTTC
.,TRBJ2-2,10,TRBV29-1,.,CSDRTGELFF,TGCAGCGACCGGACCGGGGAGCTGTTTTTT
TRBD1,TRBJ2-7,13,TRBV30,.,CAWRGQSNYEQYF,TGTGCCTGGCGGGGACAGAGTAACTACGAGCAGTACTTC
TRBD1,TRBJ2-7,14,TRBV27,few,CASSLGTGSYEQYF,TGTGCCAGCAGTTTAGGGACAGGGAGCTACGAGCAGTACTTC
.,TRBJ1-4,13,TRBV12-3/TRBV12-4,.,CASSPPRAEKLFF,TGTGCCAGCAGCCCTCCCAGGGCTGAAAAACTGTTTTTT
TRBD1,TRBJ2-7,19,TRBV3-1,.,CASSQGSQQSGTGGKEQYF,TGTGCCAGCAGCCAAGGATCCCAACAATCCGGGACAGGGGGCAAAGAGCAGTACTTC
.,TRBJ1-5,14,TRBV6-2/TRBV6-3,.,CASSLWTVNQPQHF,TGTGCCAGCAGTTTGTGGACGGTCAATCAGCCCCAGCATTTT
.,TRBJ2-7,13,TRBV2,.,CASSPGKSYEQYF,TGTGCCAGCAGTCCAGGGAAATCGTACGAGCAGTACTTC
TRBD1,TRBJ1-3,16,TRBV2,.,CASSETPGQGFSTIYF,TGTGCCAGCAGTGAAACTCCGGGACAGGGGTTCAGCACCATATATTTT
.,TRBJ2-1,13,TRBV10-3,.,CAIREDRYNEQFF,TGTGCCATCAGGGAGGACAGATACAATGAGCAGTTCTTC
TRBD1,TRBJ2-7,15,TRBV9,.,CASSIRDRGLNEQYF,TGTGCCAGCAGCATCCGGGACAGGGGACTAAACGAGCAGTACTTC
TRBD1,TRBJ1-2,16,TRBV14,.,CASSQRDRDGIYGYTF,TGTGCCAGCAGCCAGAGGGACAGGGACGGAATCTATGGCTACACCTTC
TRBD1,TRBJ2-7,14,TRBV14,.,CASSQEGQAGEQYF,TGTGCCAGCAGCCAGGAGGGACAGGCTGGCGAGCAGTACTTC
.,TRBJ1-2,14,TRBV6-2/TRBV6-3,.,CASSLGRTSYGYTF,TGTGCCAGCAGTCTCGGACGAACGAGCTATGGCTACACCTTC
TRBD1,TRBJ2-7,12,TRBV12-3/TRBV12-4,.,CASSQTGAEQYF,TGTGCCAGCAGTCAGACAGGGGCCGAGCAGTACTTC
.,TRBJ1-4,14,TRBV7-9,.,CASSLATENEKLFF,TGTGCCAGCAGCTTAGCGACCGAGAATGAAAAACTGTTTTTT